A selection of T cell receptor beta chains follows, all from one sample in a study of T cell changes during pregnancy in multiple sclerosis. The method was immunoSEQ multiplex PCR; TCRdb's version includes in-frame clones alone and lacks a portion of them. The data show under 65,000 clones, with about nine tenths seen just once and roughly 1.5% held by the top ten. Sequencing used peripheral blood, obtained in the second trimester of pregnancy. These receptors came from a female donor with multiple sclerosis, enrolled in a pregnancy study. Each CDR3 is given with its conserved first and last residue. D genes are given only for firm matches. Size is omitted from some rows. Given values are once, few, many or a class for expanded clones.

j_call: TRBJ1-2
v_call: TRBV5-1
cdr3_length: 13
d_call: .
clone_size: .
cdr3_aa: CASSLGQIYGYTF
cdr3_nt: TGCGCCAGCAGCTTGGGACAAATTTATGGCTACACCTTC

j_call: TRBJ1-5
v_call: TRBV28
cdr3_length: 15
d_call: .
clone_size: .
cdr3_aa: CASHPGEGGNQPQHF
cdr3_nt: TGTGCCAGCCACCCCGGGGAAGGTGGCAATCAGCCCCAGCATTTT

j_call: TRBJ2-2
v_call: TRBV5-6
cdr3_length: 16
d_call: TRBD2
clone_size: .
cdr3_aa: CASSLGLAGPTGELFF
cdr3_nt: TGTGCCAGCAGCTTGGGACTAGCGGGGCCCACCGGGGAGCTGTTTTTT

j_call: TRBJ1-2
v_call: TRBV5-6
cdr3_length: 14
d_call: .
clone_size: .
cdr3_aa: CASSLARGWYGYTF
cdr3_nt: TGTGCCAGCAGCTTGGCCAGGGGATGGTATGGCTACACCTTC

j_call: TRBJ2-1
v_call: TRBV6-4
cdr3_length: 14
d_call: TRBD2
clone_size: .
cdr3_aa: CASSWTSGSGEQFF
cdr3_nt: TGTGCCAGCAGCTGGACTAGCGGGAGTGGTGAGCAGTTCTTC

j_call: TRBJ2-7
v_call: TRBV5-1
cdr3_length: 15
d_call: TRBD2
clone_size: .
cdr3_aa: CASSRGLAGAYEQYF
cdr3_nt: TGCGCCAGCAGCCGGGGACTAGCGGGAGCCTACGAGCAGTACTTC

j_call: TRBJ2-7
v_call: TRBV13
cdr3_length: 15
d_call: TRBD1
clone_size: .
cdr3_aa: CASSIPGTGAGEQYF
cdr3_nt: TGTGCCAGCAGCATCCCCGGGACAGGGGCGGGGGAGCAGTACTTC

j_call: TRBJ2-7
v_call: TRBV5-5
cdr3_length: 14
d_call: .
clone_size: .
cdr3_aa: CASSRGFPSYEQYF
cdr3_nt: TGTGCCAGCAGCAGGGGGTTCCCATCCTACGAGCAGTACTTC

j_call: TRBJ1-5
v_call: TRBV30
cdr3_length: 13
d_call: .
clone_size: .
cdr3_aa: CAWSVQLDQPQHF
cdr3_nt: TGTGCCTGGAGTGTACAACTAGATCAGCCCCAGCATTTT

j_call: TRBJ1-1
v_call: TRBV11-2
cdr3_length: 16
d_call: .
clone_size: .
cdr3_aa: CASSSLRQKMNTEAFF
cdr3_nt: TGTGCCAGCAGCTCCCTTCGACAGAAAATGAACACTGAAGCTTTCTTT

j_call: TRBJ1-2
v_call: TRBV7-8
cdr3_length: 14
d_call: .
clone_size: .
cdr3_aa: CASSLGGLGYGYTF
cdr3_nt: TGTGCCAGCAGCTTAGGAGGGCTAGGCTATGGCTACACCTTC

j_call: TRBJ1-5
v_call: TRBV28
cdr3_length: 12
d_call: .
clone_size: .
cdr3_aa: CASSLYPATQHF
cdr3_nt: TGTGCCAGCAGTTTATATCCTGCGACCCAGCATTTT

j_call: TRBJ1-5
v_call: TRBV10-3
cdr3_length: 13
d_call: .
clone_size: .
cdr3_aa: CAPTHPRNQPQHF
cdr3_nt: TGTGCCCCCACTCACCCGCGCAATCAGCCCCAGCATTTT

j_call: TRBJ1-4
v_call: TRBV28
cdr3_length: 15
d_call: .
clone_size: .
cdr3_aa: CASSIPTGPNEKLFF
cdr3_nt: TGTGCCAGCAGTATTCCGACAGGCCCAAATGAAAAACTGTTTTTT

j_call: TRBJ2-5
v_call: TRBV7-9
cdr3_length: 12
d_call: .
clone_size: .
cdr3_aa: CASSDGRETQYF
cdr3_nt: TGTGCCAGCAGCGATGGTCGGGAGACCCAGTACTTC

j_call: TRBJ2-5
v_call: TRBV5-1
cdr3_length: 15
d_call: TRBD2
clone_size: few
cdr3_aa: CASSFASGREETQYF
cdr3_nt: TGCGCCAGCAGCTTCGCTAGCGGGAGGGAAGAGACCCAGTACTTC

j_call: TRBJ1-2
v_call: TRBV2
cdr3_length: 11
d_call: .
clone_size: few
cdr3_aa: CASVRDYGYTF
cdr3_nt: TGTGCCAGCGTCCGGGACTATGGCTACACCTTC

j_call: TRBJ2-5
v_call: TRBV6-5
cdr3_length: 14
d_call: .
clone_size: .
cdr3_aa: CASSYGRQQETQYF
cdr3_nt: TGTGCCAGCAGTTACGGGCGACAACAAGAGACCCAGTACTTC

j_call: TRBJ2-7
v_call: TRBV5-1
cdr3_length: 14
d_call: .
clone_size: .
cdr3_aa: CASTPRPRTYEQYF
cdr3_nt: TGCGCCAGCACCCCAAGGCCCAGGACATACGAGCAGTACTTC

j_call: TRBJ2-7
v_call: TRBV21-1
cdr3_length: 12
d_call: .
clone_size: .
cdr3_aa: CASSGGPYEQYF
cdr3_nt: TGTGCCAGCAGCGGAGGGCCCTACGAGCAGTACTTC

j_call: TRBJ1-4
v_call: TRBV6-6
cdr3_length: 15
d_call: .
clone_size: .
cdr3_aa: CASSYLGPRNEKLFF
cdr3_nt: TGTGCCAGCAGTTACCTGGGTCCTAGAAATGAAAAACTGTTTTTT

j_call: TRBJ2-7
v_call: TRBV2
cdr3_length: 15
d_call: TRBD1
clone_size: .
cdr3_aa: CASSTRQGFSYEQYF
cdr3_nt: TGTGCCAGCAGCACCCGACAGGGTTTTTCCTACGAGCAGTACTTC

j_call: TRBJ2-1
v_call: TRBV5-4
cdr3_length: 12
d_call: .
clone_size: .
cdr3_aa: CASVTENNEQFF
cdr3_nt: TGTGCCAGCGTCACAGAGAACAATGAGCAGTTCTTC

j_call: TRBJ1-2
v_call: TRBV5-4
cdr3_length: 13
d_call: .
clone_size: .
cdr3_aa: CASSSTDSSGYTF
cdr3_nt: TGTGCCAGCAGCTCGACGGACAGTTCAGGCTACACCTTC

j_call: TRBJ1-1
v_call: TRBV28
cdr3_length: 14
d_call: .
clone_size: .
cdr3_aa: CASTKGGENTEAFF
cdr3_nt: TGTGCCAGCACTAAGGGGGGGGAGAACACTGAAGCTTTCTTT

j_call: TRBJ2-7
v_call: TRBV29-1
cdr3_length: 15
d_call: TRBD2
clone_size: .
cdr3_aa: CSVERLAGVSYEQYF
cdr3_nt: TGCAGCGTTGAAAGACTAGCGGGAGTCTCTTACGAGCAGTACTTC

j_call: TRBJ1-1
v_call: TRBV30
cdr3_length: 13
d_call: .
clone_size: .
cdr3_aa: CAWSEYGETEAFF
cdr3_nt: TGTGCCTGGAGTGAATACGGGGAAACTGAAGCTTTCTTT

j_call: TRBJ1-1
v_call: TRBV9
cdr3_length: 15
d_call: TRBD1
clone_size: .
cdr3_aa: CASSVELTGDTEAFF
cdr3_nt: TGTGCCAGCAGCGTAGAGTTAACAGGGGACACTGAAGCTTTCTTT

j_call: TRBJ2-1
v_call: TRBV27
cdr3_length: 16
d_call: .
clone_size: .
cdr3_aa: CASSLGAGSSYNEQFF
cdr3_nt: TGTGCCAGCAGCCTCGGAGCGGGTAGCTCCTACAATGAGCAGTTCTTC

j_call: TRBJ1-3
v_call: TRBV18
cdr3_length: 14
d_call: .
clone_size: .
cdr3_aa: CASSPPGQGNTIYF
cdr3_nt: TGTGCCAGCTCACCACCGGGACAAGGAAACACCATATATTTT

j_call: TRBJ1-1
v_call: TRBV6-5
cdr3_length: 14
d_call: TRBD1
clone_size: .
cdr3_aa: CASGRTGGYTEAFF
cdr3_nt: TGTGCCAGCGGGAGGACAGGGGGGTACACTGAAGCTTTCTTT

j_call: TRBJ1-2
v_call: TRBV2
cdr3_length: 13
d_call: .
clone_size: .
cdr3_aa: CASSENAGAGYTF
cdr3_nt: TGTGCCAGCAGTGAAAACGCCGGTGCTGGCTACACCTTC

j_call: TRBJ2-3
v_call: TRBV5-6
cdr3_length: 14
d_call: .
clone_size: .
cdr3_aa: CASSPGLGGDTQYF
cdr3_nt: TGTGCCAGCAGCCCGGGCTTGGGGGGAGATACGCAGTATTTT

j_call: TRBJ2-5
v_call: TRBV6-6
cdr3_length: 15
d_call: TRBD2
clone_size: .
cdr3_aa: CASSYSTQGEGTQYF
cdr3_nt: TGTGCCAGCAGTTACTCGACCCAAGGGGAGGGGACCCAGTACTTC

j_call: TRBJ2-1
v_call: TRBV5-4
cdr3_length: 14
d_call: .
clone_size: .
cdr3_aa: CASSQTQQYNEQFF
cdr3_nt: TGTGCCAGCAGCCAAACCCAACAGTACAATGAGCAGTTCTTC